Listed below are T cell receptor beta chains from one sample, sequenced in a study of blood T cell repertoires in COVID-19. Profiling relied on immunoSEQ multiplex PCR, and the TCRdb table lists in-frame clones only, not all of them. Among 250,000 to 350,000 clones listed, 89% were seen once. Sequencing used peripheral blood. These receptors were collected from a woman aged 60 to 75 with acute or convalescent COVID-19. Each CDR3 is given with its conserved first and last residue. Fields, in order: J gene, clone size, D gene, V gene, CDR3 protein, CDR3 DNA. A D gene is named only where the DNA matches it firmly. Size is stated for part of the rows, as once, few or many counts, or as a class when the clone is expanded.

TRBJ1-6	NA	NA	TRBV7-2	CASSPRVVAYNSPLHF	TGTGCCAGCAGCCCTAGAGTAGTTGCCTATAATTCACCCCTCCACTTT
TRBJ1-2	few	NA	TRBV28	CASSSRYGYTF	TGTGCCAGCAGTTCCCGGTATGGCTACACCTTC
TRBJ2-1	NA	TRBD2	TRBV5-1	CASSLSGGAVYNEQFF	TGCGCCAGCAGCCTTAGCGGGGGGGCTGTCTACAATGAGCAGTTCTTC
TRBJ1-2	NA	NA	TRBV9	CASSAGQHTNYGYTF	TGTGCCAGCAGCGCCGGACAGCATACTAACTATGGCTACACCTTC
TRBJ1-1	NA	TRBD1	TRBV3-1/TRBV3-2	CASSQDIQGAAEAFF	TGTGCCAGCAGCCAAGATATCCAGGGGGCAGCTGAAGCTTTCTTT
TRBJ2-5	NA	NA	TRBV9	CASSAEEGGGETQYF	TGTGCCAGCAGCGCCGAAGAAGGGGGGGGAGAGACCCAGTACTTC
TRBJ1-5	NA	NA	TRBV7-2	CASSLITGSQPQHF	TGTGCCAGCAGCTTAATTACAGGCTCTCAGCCCCAGCATTTT
TRBJ1-3	NA	NA	TRBV6-5	CASSSRNTIYF	TGTGCCAGCAGTTCTAGAAACACCATATATTTT
TRBJ2-7	NA	TRBD1	TRBV27	CASGTGAKGYEQYF	TGTGCCAGCGGGACAGGGGCAAAAGGCTACGAGCAGTACTTC
TRBJ1-6	NA	NA	TRBV6-5	CASSYSGASSPLHF	TGTGCCAGCAGTTACTCGGGGGCGAGCTCACCCCTCCACTTT
TRBJ1-2	NA	NA	TRBV27	CASSDGQNNYGYTF	TGTGCCAGCAGTGACGGACAGAACAACTATGGCTACACCTTC
TRBJ2-1	NA	NA	TRBV7-9	CASSPEPGKQFF	TGTGCCAGCAGTCCCGAGCCAGGCAAGCAGTTCTTC
TRBJ2-1	NA	TRBD2	TRBV10-3	CATLAGASNEQFF	TGTGCCACCCTAGCGGGAGCAAGCAATGAGCAGTTCTTC
TRBJ1-2	NA	NA	TRBV29-1	CSPAPGYTF	TGCAGCCCCGCGCCCGGCTACACCTTC
TRBJ1-3	once	NA	TRBV28	CASSFGSVDSGNTIYF	TGTGCCAGCAGTTTCGGCAGCGTGGACTCTGGAAACACCATATATTTT
TRBJ2-3	NA	TRBD2	TRBV4-3	CASSQARGGSDTQYF	TGCGCCAGCAGCCAAGCCCGGGGGGGCTCAGATACGCAGTATTTT
TRBJ1-5	NA	NA	TRBV15	CATSREPTRNQPQHF	TGTGCCACCAGCAGAGAGCCTACCAGGAATCAGCCCCAGCATTTT
TRBJ2-2	NA	NA	TRBV24-1	CATSDGVTGELFF	TGTGCCACCAGTGACGGGGTCACCGGGGAGCTGTTTTTT
TRBJ1-2	NA	NA	TRBV4-1	CASSQSGVAAYGYTF	TGCGCCAGCAGCCAGTCAGGGGTCGCGGCCTATGGCTACACCTTC
TRBJ2-4	NA	NA	TRBV7-2	CASSPDTQAKNIQYF	TGTGCCAGCAGCCCTGACACCCAAGCCAAAAACATTCAGTACTTC
TRBJ1-1	NA	NA	TRBV18	CASSRPESEAFF	TGTGCCAGCTCACGCCCCGAGAGTGAAGCTTTCTTT
TRBJ2-3	NA	TRBD2	TRBV2	CASTLPTSGGTDTQYF	TGTGCCAGCACCCTCCCGACTAGCGGGGGCACAGATACGCAGTATTTT
TRBJ1-3	NA	NA	TRBV18	CASSPSGETSGNTIYF	TGTGCCAGCTCACCGTCGGGAGAAACCTCTGGAAACACCATATATTTT
TRBJ2-7	NA	NA	TRBV29-1	CSVEQTYEQYF	TGCAGCGTTGAACAGACCTACGAGCAGTACTTC
TRBJ1-4	once	NA	TRBV6-5	CASSRGDPTNEKLFF	TGTGCCAGCAGTCGCGGTGATCCAACTAATGAAAAACTGTTTTTT
TRBJ1-4	NA	NA	TRBV5-4	CASSSWTDEKLFF	TGTGCCAGCAGCTCATGGACAGATGAAAAACTGTTTTTT
TRBJ1-6	NA	NA	TRBV30	CAWSVRESSYNSPLHF	TGTGCCTGGAGTGTTCGGGAGAGCTCCTATAATTCACCCCTCCACTTT
TRBJ2-5	NA	TRBD1	TRBV2	CASSSLDRGRETQYF	TGTGCCAGCAGTTCCTTGGACAGGGGGCGCGAGACCCAGTACTTC
TRBJ1-2	NA	TRBD1	TRBV5-1	CASSFSGQAINYGYTF	TGCGCCAGCAGCTTCTCTGGACAGGCAATTAACTATGGCTACACCTTC
TRBJ2-7	few	TRBD1	TRBV2	CASRDRIYEQYF	TGTGCCAGCCGGGACAGGATCTACGAGCAGTACTTC
TRBJ1-6	few	TRBD1	TRBV7-9	CASSPPGGSPLHF	TGTGCCAGCAGCCCCCCAGGGGGTTCACCCCTCCACTTT
TRBJ2-6	NA	TRBD1	TRBV19	CASSGQGLTSGANVLTF	TGTGCCAGTAGTGGACAGGGGTTAACCTCTGGGGCCAACGTCCTGACTTTC
TRBJ1-2	NA	TRBD1	TRBV27	CASSPGTVSNYGYTF	TGTGCCAGCAGTCCCGGGACAGTTTCTAACTATGGCTACACCTTC
TRBJ1-1	NA	NA	TRBV27	CASSAQGLGTEAFF	TGTGCCAGCAGTGCTCAGGGGCTGGGCACTGAAGCTTTCTTT
TRBJ1-4	NA	TRBD1	TRBV28	CASSSDRALIF	TGTGCCAGCAGTTCGGACAGGGCTCTGATTTTT
TRBJ2-1	NA	NA	TRBV3-1/TRBV3-2	CASSQQPGEHNEQFF	TGTGCCAGCAGCCAACAACCGGGAGAGCACAATGAGCAGTTCTTC
TRBJ2-7	NA	TRBD2	TRBV5-4	CASSPVAGGTYEQYF	TGTGCCAGCAGCCCCGTAGCGGGAGGGACCTACGAGCAGTACTTC
TRBJ1-2	NA	TRBD1	TRBV27	CASSWTGPNYGYTF	TGTGCCAGCAGCTGGACAGGTCCGAACTATGGCTACACCTTC
TRBJ1-1	NA	NA	TRBV18	CASSPQGYGTEAFF	TGTGCCAGCTCACCTCAGGGGTATGGCACTGAAGCTTTCTTT
TRBJ2-7	NA	TRBD1	TRBV28	CASSGRDRVLDEQYF	TGTGCCAGCAGTGGCAGGGACAGGGTACTAGACGAGCAGTACTTC
TRBJ2-7	NA	NA	TRBV5-6	CASSLGQDYEQYF	TGTGCCAGCAGCTTGGGACAGGACTACGAGCAGTACTTC
TRBJ1-5	NA	TRBD1	TRBV6-5	CASSYSGTGFEPQHF	TGTGCCAGCAGTTACTCCGGGACAGGTTTTGAGCCCCAGCATTTT
TRBJ2-1	NA	NA	TRBV29-1	CSVEDLGSTPNEQFF	TGCAGCGTTGAAGATCTGGGCTCAACCCCCAATGAGCAGTTCTTC
TRBJ2-7	NA	NA	TRBV9	CASSVEASGEQYF	TGTGCCAGCAGCGTAGAAGCTTCGGGCGAGCAGTACTTC